This TCR beta chain was documented in a study of T cell changes during pregnancy in multiple sclerosis. J was trimmed by 3 bases and V by 4 bases; bases with no gene match: 8. This CDR3 region has 15 residues. CDR1 and CDR2 from the germline V gene are LNHDA and SQIVND (reference sequence). TCRdb keeps only in-frame clones here, not all; method: immunoSEQ multiplex PCR. The profile shows approximately 37,000 clones, about 92% of them singletons. This chain joins TRBV19 and TRBJ1-2; 7 bases agree with TRBD1. This TCR was recovered from a female donor with multiple sclerosis, enrolled in a pregnancy study. The sample here was CD4+ T cells from peripheral blood mononuclear cells, taken in the third trimester of pregnancy. The CDR3 is CASSTRDSRDYGYTF. CDR3 coding DNA: TGTGCCAGTAGTACAAGGGACAGCCGAGACTATGGCTACACCTTC. The entire variable domain, with the rest obtained from reference TRBV19 and TRBJ1-2, is as follows: DGGITQSPKYLFRKEGQNVTLSCEQNLNHDAMYWYRQDPGQGLRLIYYSQIVNDFQKGDIAEGYSVSREKKESFPLTVTSAQKNPTAFYLCASSTRDSRDYGYTFGSGTRLTVV.